This T cell receptor (beta chain) originates from a study of T cell repertoires in cytomegalovirus infection. MiXCR, run by TCRdb on the reads, gives a single entry per CDR3 protein. Altogether more than 500,000 distinct CDR3 sequences are present, 15% to 20% being singletons, with the ten largest covering roughly a quarter. Trimming took 3 bases from V and 5 from J; bases not matched to a gene: 9. The CDR3 consists of 15 residues. Per germline, CDR1 SGHAT and CDR2 FQNNGV. This clonotype showed up many times. The sequence was obtained from a human donor in good health (CMV status not recorded). Some clones in this sample may be carry-over from other donors' samples. The sample comprised CD8+ T cells from PBMCs. The rearrangement links TRBV11-2 to TRBJ1-2, with 7 bases fitting TRBD1. The CDR3 coding sequence is TGTGCCAGCAGCTTGGAAACAGGGGTGGGGTATGGCTACACCTTC. Amino acid sequence: CASSLETGVGYGYTF.